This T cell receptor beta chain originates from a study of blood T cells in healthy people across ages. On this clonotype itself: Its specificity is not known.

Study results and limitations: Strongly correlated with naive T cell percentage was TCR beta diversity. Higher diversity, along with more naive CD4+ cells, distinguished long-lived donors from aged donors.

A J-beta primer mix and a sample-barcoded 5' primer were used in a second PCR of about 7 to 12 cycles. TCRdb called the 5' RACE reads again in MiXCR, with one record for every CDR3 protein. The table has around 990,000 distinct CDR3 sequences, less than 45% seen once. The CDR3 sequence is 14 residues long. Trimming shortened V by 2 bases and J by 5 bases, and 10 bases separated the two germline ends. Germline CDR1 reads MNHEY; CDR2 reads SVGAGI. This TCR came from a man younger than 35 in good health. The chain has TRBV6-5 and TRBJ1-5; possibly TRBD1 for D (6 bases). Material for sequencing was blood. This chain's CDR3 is CASSYVSGDQPQHF. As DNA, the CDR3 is TGTGCCAGCAGTTACGTGTCAGGGGATCAGCCCCAGCATTTT.